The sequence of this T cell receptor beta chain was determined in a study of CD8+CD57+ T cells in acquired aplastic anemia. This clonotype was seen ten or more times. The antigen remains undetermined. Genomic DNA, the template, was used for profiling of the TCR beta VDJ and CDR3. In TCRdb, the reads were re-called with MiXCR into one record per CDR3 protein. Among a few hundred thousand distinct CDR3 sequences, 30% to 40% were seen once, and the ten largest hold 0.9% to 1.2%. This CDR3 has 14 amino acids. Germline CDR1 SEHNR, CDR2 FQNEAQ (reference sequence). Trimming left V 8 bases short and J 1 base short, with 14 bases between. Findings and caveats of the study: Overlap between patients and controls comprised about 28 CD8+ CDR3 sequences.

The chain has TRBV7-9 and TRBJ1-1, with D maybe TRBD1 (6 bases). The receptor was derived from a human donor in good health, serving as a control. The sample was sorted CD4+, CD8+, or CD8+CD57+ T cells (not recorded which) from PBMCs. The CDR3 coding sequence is TGTGCCAGCGGATTGGACAGCGCGAACACTGAAGCTTTCTTT. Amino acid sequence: CASGLDSANTEAFF.